Here is one T cell receptor (beta chain) with its context. The target antigen is unknown. It is likely a read error, because the conserved phenylalanine at the end of the CDR3 is missing. The CDR3 runs to 12 residues. Germline loops: CDR1 KGHDR, CDR2 SFDVKD. Trimming cost V 1 base and J 8 bases, with 5 bases left between them. The data originate from a study of T cells in Graves' hyperthyroidism and ophthalmopathy. Background on the study: Peripheral blood sampling occurred at initial diagnosis, before any treatment.

The TCR beta CDR3 regions underwent amplification using RNA transcripts as the source. HTBI primers drove first-round RT-PCR of the TCR CDR3. Via MiXCR, TCRdb re-called the multiplex PCR reads, giving one row per CDR3 protein. The sample shows hundreds of thousands of distinct CDR3 sequences, roughly 15% of them seen only once. General study results and limits: The blood repertoire included most of the expanded thyroid clonotypes above 0.001. Onset of ophthalmopathy came a median 6.5 months after the model predicted it.

Sequenced material: blood. The chain employs TRBV24-1 and TRBJ2-1, with unresolved D. The receptor was derived from a woman between 18 and 29 years old with Graves' hyperthyroidism. Here the CDR3 reads CATSDFGYEQFL. The DNA of the CDR3 is TGTGCCACCAGTGATTTTGGCTATGAGCAGTTCTTA.